The rows below give T cell receptor beta chains drawn from one sample of a study of PD-1 blockade in classical Hodgkin lymphoma. Produced via immunoSEQ multiplex PCR; TCRdb's table is partial and in-frame only. Of roughly 28,000 clones listed, about four fifths are singletons. The sequences come from peripheral blood mononuclear cells (PBMCs), collected before the second cycle of nivolumab. These receptors all come from a human donor with classical Hodgkin lymphoma. Each CDR3 is given with its conserved first and last residue. Each record gives: D gene, J gene, V gene, CDR3 DNA, CDR3 protein. D genes are given only for firm matches.

d_gene: NA
j_gene: TRBJ1-1
v_gene: TRBV28
CDR3nt: TGTGCCAGCAGTTTAGGGGGGTGGGTACCTGAAGCTTTCTTT
CDR3aa: CASSLGGWVPEAFF

d_gene: NA
j_gene: TRBJ1-2
v_gene: TRBV18
CDR3nt: TGTGCCAGCTCACCTACCGCTCAGTCCTATGGCTACACCTTC
CDR3aa: CASSPTAQSYGYTF

d_gene: TRBD2
j_gene: TRBJ2-7
v_gene: TRBV18
CDR3nt: TGTGCCAGCTCACCGGGACTATACGAGCAGTACTTC
CDR3aa: CASSPGLYEQYF

d_gene: NA
j_gene: TRBJ2-5
v_gene: TRBV4-3
CDR3nt: TGCGCCAGCAGCCAAAACGTCATGTCCGCCGCAGAGACCCAGTACTTC
CDR3aa: CASSQNVMSAAETQYF

d_gene: NA
j_gene: TRBJ1-2
v_gene: TRBV4-3
CDR3nt: TGCGCCAGCAGCCAAGATTTAGGCGCTGGCTACACCTTC
CDR3aa: CASSQDLGAGYTF

d_gene: TRBD1
j_gene: TRBJ2-2
v_gene: TRBV7-3
CDR3nt: TGTGCCAGCAGCACAGGGGCCGGTGGCGGGGAGCTGTTTTTT
CDR3aa: CASSTGAGGGELFF

d_gene: NA
j_gene: TRBJ1-6
v_gene: TRBV7-9
CDR3nt: TGTGCCACCCTCAATTTTGTGGGCAATAATTCACCCCTCCACTTT
CDR3aa: CATLNFVGNNSPLHF

d_gene: NA
j_gene: TRBJ1-1
v_gene: TRBV5-1
CDR3nt: TGCGCCAGCGGAGTACAGGGACCGAACACTGAAGCTTTCTTT
CDR3aa: CASGVQGPNTEAFF

d_gene: NA
j_gene: TRBJ1-1
v_gene: TRBV7-2
CDR3nt: TGTGCCAGCAGCTTCCCCAACACTGAAGCTTTCTTT
CDR3aa: CASSFPNTEAFF

d_gene: NA
j_gene: TRBJ2-5
v_gene: TRBV6-1
CDR3nt: TGTGCCAGCAGTGAAATGGTGGAAAAGTACTTC
CDR3aa: CASSEMVEKYF

d_gene: NA
j_gene: TRBJ2-2
v_gene: TRBV5-1
CDR3nt: TGCGCCAGCAGCCCTGGGGCGAACACCGGGGAGCTGTTTTTT
CDR3aa: CASSPGANTGELFF